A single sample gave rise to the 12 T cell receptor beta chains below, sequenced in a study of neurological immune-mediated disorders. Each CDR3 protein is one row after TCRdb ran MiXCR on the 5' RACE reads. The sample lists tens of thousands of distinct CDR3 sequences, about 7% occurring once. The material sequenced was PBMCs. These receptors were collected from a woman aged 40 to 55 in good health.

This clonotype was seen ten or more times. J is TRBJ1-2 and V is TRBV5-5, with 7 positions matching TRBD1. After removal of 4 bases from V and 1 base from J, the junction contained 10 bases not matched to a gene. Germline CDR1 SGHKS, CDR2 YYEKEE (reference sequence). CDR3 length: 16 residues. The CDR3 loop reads CASSDRDSYFNYGYTF. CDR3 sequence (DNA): TGTGCCAGCAGCGACCGGGACAGCTATTTTAACTATGGCTACACCTTC.

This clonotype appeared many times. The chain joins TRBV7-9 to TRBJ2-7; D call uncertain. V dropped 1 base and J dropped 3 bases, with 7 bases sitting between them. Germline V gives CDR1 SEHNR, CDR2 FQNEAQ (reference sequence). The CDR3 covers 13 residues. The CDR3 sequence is CASSLVANYEQYF. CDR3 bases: TGTGCCAGCAGCTTAGTGGCAAACTACGAGCAGTACTTC.

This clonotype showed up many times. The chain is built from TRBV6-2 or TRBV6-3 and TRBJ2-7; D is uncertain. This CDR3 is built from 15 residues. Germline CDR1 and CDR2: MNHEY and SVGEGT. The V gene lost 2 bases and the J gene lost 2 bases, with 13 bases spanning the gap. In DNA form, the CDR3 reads TGTGCCAGCAGTTACCTTGGGATTCCGACCTACGAGCAGTACTTC. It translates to CASSYLGIPTYEQYF.

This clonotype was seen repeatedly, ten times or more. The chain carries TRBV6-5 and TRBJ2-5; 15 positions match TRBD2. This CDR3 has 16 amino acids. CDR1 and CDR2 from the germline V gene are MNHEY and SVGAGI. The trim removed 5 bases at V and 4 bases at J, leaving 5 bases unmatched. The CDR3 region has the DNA TGTGCCAGCAGTCGGACTAGCGGGAGGGCCAGAGAGACCCAGTACTTC. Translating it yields CASSRTSGRARETQYF.

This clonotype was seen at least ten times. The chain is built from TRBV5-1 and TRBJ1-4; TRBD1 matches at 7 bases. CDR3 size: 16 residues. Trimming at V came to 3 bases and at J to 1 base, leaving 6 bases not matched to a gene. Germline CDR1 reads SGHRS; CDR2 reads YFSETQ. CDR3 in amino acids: CASSWGYRGTNEKLFF. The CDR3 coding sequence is TGCGCCAGCAGCTGGGGCTACAGGGGAACTAATGAAAAACTGTTTTTT.

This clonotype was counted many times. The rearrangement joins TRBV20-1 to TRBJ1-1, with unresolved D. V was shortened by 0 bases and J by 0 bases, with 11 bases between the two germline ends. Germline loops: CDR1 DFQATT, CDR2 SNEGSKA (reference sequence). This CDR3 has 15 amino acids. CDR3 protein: CSARDSGLLNTEAFF. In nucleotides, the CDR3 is TGCAGTGCTAGAGATTCGGGCCTCCTGAACACTGAAGCTTTCTTT.

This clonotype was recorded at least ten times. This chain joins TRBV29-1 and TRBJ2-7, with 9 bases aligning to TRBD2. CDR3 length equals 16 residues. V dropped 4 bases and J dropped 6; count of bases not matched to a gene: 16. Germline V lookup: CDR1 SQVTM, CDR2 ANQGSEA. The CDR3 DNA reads TGCAGCGTTGCCCCTGGTAGCGGGAGACCCTCGGGCGAGCAGTACTTC. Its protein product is CSVAPGSGRPSGEQYF.

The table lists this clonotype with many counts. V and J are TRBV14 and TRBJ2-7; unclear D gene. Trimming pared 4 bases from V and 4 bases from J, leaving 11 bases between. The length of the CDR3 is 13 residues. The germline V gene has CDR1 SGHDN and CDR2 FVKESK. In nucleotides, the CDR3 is TGTGCCAGCAGCCCTCGGTGGGGTTACGAGCAGTACGTC. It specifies CASSPRWGYEQYV.

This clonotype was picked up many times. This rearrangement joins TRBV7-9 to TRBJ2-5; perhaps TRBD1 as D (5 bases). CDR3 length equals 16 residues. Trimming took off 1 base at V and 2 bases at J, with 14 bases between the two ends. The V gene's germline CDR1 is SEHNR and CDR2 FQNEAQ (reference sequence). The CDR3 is CASSLVGGAGQETQYF. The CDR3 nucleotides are TGTGCCAGCAGCTTAGTAGGCGGAGCAGGGCAAGAGACCCAGTACTTC.

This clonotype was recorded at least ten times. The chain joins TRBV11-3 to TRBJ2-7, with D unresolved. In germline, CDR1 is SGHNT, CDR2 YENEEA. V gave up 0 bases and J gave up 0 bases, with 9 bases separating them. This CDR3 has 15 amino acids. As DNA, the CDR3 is TGTGCCAGCAGCTTAGATGGGTCACCCTCCTACGAGCAGTACTTC. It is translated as CASSLDGSPSYEQYF.

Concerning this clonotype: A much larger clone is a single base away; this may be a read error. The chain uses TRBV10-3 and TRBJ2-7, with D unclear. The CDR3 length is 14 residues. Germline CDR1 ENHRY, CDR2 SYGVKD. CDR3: CVISESIVEYEQYF. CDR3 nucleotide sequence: TGTGTCATCAGTGAGTCTATCGTGGAATACGAGCAGTACTTC.

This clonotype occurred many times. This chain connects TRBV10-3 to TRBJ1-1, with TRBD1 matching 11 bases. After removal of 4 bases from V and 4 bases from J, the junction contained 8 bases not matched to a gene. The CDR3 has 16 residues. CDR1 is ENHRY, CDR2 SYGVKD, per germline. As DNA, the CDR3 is TGTGCCATCAGTGCCCCCGGGACAGGGGGTCGCACTGAAGCTTTCTTT. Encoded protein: CAISAPGTGGRTEAFF.